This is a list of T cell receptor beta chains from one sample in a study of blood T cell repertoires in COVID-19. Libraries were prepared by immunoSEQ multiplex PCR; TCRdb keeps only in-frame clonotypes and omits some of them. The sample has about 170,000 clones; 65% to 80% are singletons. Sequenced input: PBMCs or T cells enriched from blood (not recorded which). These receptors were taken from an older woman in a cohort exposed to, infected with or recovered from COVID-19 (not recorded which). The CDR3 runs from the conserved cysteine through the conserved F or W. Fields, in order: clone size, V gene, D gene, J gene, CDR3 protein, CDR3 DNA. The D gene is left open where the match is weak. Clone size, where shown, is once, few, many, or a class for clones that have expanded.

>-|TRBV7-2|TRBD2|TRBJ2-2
CASSSLAGYTGELFF
TGTGCCAGCAGCTCTTTAGCGGGATACACCGGGGAGCTGTTTTTT
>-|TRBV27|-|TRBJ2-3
CASSSGLRGNTQYF
TGTGCCAGCAGTTCGGGCTTAAGGGGTAATACGCAGTATTTT
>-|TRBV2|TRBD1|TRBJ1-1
CASRRTGGLFSEAFF
TGTGCCAGCAGGCGGACAGGGGGTTTGTTTTCTGAAGCTTTCTTT
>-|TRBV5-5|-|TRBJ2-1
CASSLGPAARYNEQFF
TGTGCCAGCAGCTTGGGGCCGGCGGCTAGGTACAATGAGCAGTTCTTC
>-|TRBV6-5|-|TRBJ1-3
CASRSSGNTIYF
TGTGCCAGCAGATCGAGTGGAAACACCATATATTTT
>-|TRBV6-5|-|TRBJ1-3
CASSYRDGNTIYF
TGTGCCAGCAGTTACCGGGATGGAAACACCATATATTTT
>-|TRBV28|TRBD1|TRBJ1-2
CASSTGALLNYGYTF
TGTGCCAGCAGTACAGGGGCCCTACTTAACTATGGCTACACCTTC
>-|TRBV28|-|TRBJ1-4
CASSLWREGGREKLFF
TGTGCCAGCAGTTTATGGAGGGAAGGTGGTCGCGAAAAACTGTTTTTT
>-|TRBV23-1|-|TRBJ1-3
CASRRDTHSGNTIYF
TGCGCCAGCAGACGCGACACACACTCTGGAAACACCATATATTTT
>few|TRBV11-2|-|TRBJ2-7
CASSPIVDLRYEQYF
TGTGCCAGCAGCCCGATCGTAGACTTGAGATACGAGCAGTACTTC
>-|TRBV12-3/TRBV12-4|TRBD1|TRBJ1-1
CASSFRAGGAFF
TGTGCCAGCAGTTTTCGGGCAGGGGGAGCTTTCTTT
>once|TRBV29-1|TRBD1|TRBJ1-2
CSVEGPGQGNGYTF
TGCAGCGTTGAAGGGCCGGGACAGGGAAATGGCTACACCTTC
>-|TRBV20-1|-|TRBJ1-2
CSATRDYGYTF
TGCAGTGCTACCAGGGACTATGGCTACACCTTC
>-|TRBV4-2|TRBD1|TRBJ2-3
CASSPGRFRGWTDTQYF
TGTGCCAGCAGCCCCGGACGGTTCAGGGGGTGGACAGATACGCAGTATTTT
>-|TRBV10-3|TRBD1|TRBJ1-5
CAISQDRTGSSQPQHF
TGTGCCATCAGTCAGGACCGGACAGGGTCATCGCAGCCCCAGCATTTT
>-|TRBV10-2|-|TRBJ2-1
CATSGGSGITYNEQFF
TGCGCCACCTCAGGGGGTAGCGGGATTACCTACAATGAGCAGTTCTTC
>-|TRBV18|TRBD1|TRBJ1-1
CASSLTTGGGNTEAFF
TGTGCCAGCTCATTAACGACAGGGGGAGGGAACACTGAAGCTTTCTTT
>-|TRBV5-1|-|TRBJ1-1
CASLPGGAWETEAFF
TGCGCCAGCCTCCCGGGGGGAGCTTGGGAAACTGAAGCTTTCTTT
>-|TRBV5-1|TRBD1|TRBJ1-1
CASSLALQGEAFF
TGCGCCAGCAGCTTGGCCCTACAGGGGGAAGCTTTCTTT
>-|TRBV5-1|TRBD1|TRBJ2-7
CASSLAGQFYEQYF
TGCGCCAGCAGCTTGGCGGGACAGTTCTACGAGCAGTACTTC
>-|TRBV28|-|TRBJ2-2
CASSFSNTGELFF
TGTGCCAGCAGTTTTAGCAACACCGGGGAGCTGTTTTTT
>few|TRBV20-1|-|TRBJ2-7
CSASRRAYEQYF
TGCAGTGCTAGTAGGAGAGCCTACGAGCAGTACTTC
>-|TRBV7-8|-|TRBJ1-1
CASSFTTRGYTEAFF
TGTGCCAGCAGCTTTACCACCCGCGGTTACACTGAAGCTTTCTTT
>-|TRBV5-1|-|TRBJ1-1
CASSLTSLNTEAFF
TGCGCCAGCAGCTTGACCAGTCTGAACACTGAAGCTTTCTTT
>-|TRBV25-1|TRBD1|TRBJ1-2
CASSRGPGYGYTF
TGTGCCAGCAGTAGGGGGCCTGGCTATGGCTACACCTTC
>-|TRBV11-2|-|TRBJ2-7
CASSLYRSEQYF
TGTGCCAGCAGCCTATACAGGTCCGAGCAGTACTTC
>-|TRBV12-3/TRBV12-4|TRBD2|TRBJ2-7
CASSREGGYEQYF
TGTGCCAGCAGTCGGGAGGGCGGGTACGAGCAGTACTTC
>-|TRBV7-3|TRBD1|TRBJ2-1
CASSTGVLNEQFF
TGTGCCAGCTCCACAGGGGTTCTCAATGAGCAGTTCTTC
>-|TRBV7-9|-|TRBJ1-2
CASSLGTGSRGYTF
TGTGCCAGCAGCTTAGGAACAGGGTCTAGAGGCTACACCTTC
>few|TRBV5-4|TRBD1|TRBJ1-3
CASSTGQVPGNTIYF
TGTGCCAGCAGCACGGGACAGGTACCCGGAAACACCATATATTTT